This is a list of T cell receptor beta chains from one sample in a study of molecular identifiers for immune sequencing clone quantification. TCRdb re-called the PCR reads with MiXCR, one entry per CDR3 protein. The data contain 490,000 or so distinct CDR3 sequences, 25% of them singletons. The sample consisted of naive CD8+ T cells from blood, with Jurkat cell RNA spiked in. Receptors originate from a human donor in good health. Some libraries in this study had Jurkat cell RNA spiked in. The CDR3 runs from the conserved cysteine through the conserved F or W. The D gene is left open where the match is weak. Size is stated for part of the rows, as once, few or many counts, or as a class when the clone is expanded.

TRBD2 TRBJ2-1 TRBV12-5 few TGTGCTAGTGGTTTGAGCAGCGGGGGGTACAATGAGCAGTTCTTC CASGLSSGGYNEQFF
TRBD2 TRBJ2-5 TRBV3-1 . TGTGCCAGCAGCCACACAGGACTAGCGGGAGGGCCAGGAGAGACCCAGTACTTC CASSHTGLAGGPGETQYF
. TRBJ1-3 TRBV7-9 few TGTGCCAGCAGCTTTCTGGGACCCGGAAACACCATATATTTT CASSFLGPGNTIYF
. TRBJ2-2 TRBV4-3 . TGCGCCAGCAGCCAAGAATACGGGGAGACAGGCACCGGGGAGCTGTTTTTT CASSQEYGETGTGELFF
. TRBJ2-5 TRBV11-2 many TGTGCCAGCAGCTTAGGGTCCGGGAAAGAGACCCAGTACTTC CASSLGSGKETQYF
. TRBJ1-2 TRBV29-1 many TGCAGCGTGATCAGCTTTGATCGCTACACCTTC CSVISFDRYTF
. TRBJ1-5 TRBV29-1 many TGCAGCGTTAAAGACAGGTACAATCAGCCCCAGCATTTT CSVKDRYNQPQHF
TRBD1 TRBJ2-7 TRBV13 many TGTGCCAGCAGCTTAAAGAGGACAGGGCCCGACGAGCAGTACTTC CASSLKRTGPDEQYF
. TRBJ2-7 TRBV19 few TGTGCCAGTAGCGGGATAGCCTACGAGCAGTACTTC CASSGIAYEQYF
. TRBJ2-7 TRBV28 . TGTGCCAGCAGTTTAGGGGTTAGGAGCCCTGCCTCCTACGAGCAGTACTTC CASSLGVRSPASYEQYF
TRBD2 TRBJ2-7 TRBV7-9 few TGTGCCAGCAGCTCATTAGCGGGGGGGGGCTACGAGCAGTACTTC CASSSLAGGGYEQYF
. TRBJ2-7 TRBV15 many TGTGCCACCAGCAGAGACGGGTACCGCTTCGGGGACGAGCAGTACTTC CATSRDGYRFGDEQYF
. TRBJ2-7 TRBV7-2 many TGTGCCAGCAGCTTAGAAGGACCCTACTACGAGCAGTACTTC CASSLEGPYYEQYF
TRBD1 TRBJ2-4 TRBV5-8 . TGTGCCAGCAGCTTGGAAGGACAGGGGCTTTCGGGGTACTTC CASSLEGQGLSGYF
TRBD1 TRBJ1-1 TRBV6-2/TRBV6-3 many TGTGCCAGCAGCCCCGGGACAGACATGAACACTGAAGCTTTCTTT CASSPGTDMNTEAFF
. TRBJ2-7 TRBV27 . TGTGCCAGCAGTTATTCAGGCCGCCCGGCCTCCTACGAGCAGTACTTC CASSYSGRPASYEQYF
. TRBJ2-7 TRBV11-2 . TGTGCCAGCAGCTGGGGCGAGCAGTACTTC CASSWGEQYF
TRBD2 TRBJ2-3 TRBV6-2/TRBV6-3 few TGTGCCAGCAGTTACGAATGGCTAGCGGATAGCACAGATACGCAGTATTTT CASSYEWLADSTDTQYF
TRBD1 TRBJ1-1 TRBV4-1 many TGCGCCAGCAGCCAACCGGGACAGGGAGGTGAAGCTTTCTTT CASSQPGQGGEAFF
. TRBJ2-7 TRBV7-9 few TGTGCCAGCACCAACCGCCCGGGGGCGCACGAGCAGTACTTC CASTNRPGAHEQYF
. TRBJ1-4 TRBV12-3/TRBV12-4 few TGTGCCAGCAGTTTAGATGACCGGAGGGGGGAAAAACTGTTTTTT CASSLDDRRGEKLFF
TRBD2 TRBJ2-1 TRBV29-1 many TGCAGCGTTGCGGGGGGTCGCGAGCAGTTCTTC CSVAGGREQFF
. TRBJ2-6 TRBV12-3/TRBV12-4 many TGTGCCAGCAGCCCGGTGGCCAACGTCCTGACTTTC CASSPVANVLTF
. TRBJ2-2 TRBV29-1 . TGCAGCGTTGTTGTGGATCCCGGGGAGCTGTTTTTT CSVVVDPGELFF
. TRBJ1-1 TRBV19 few TGTGCCACAAAACAGGGGAACACTGAAGCTTTCTTT CATKQGNTEAFF
. TRBJ2-2 TRBV6-2/TRBV6-3 many TGTGCCAGCAGTTACTCGCCCCAGGAATATGTCGGGACCGGGGAGCTGTTTTTT CASSYSPQEYVGTGELFF
TRBD1 TRBJ2-5 TRBV29-1 many TGCAGCGGGACAGGGGGAATGAGAGAGACCCAGTACTTC CSGTGGMRETQYF
. TRBJ1-1 TRBV19 . TGTGCCAGTAGTATAGATTTCGGGACCCCGAACACTGAAGCTTTCTTT CASSIDFGTPNTEAFF
TRBD1 TRBJ2-3 TRBV29-1 many TGCAGCGTGGGGGGCCGACAGGGGGCAATTTCAGATACGCAGTATTTT CSVGGRQGAISDTQYF
. TRBJ1-5 TRBV29-1 many TGCAGCGTCGAGGACAACGGCCAGCCCCAGCATTTT CSVEDNGQPQHF
TRBD2 TRBJ2-5 TRBV11-2 many TGTGCCAGCAGCTTAGAAGAGCGGGATTTCTACCAAGAGACCCAGTACTTC CASSLEERDFYQETQYF
TRBD2 TRBJ2-5 TRBV29-1 many TGCAGCGTCCCTAAAGCGGGGGCCGCGAGAGAGACCCAGTACTTC CSVPKAGAARETQYF
TRBD2 TRBJ2-7 TRBV27 few TGTGCCAGCAGTCGCATCGGGGGGTCCACCTACTTC CASSRIGGSTYF
TRBD1 TRBJ2-7 TRBV4-3 . TGCGCCAGCAGCCATGGCCGGGACAGGTTCTACGAGCAGTACTTC CASSHGRDRFYEQYF
. TRBJ1-1 TRBV9 . TGTGCCGGCAGCCCAATCCCCGATAACACTGAAGCTTTCTTT CAGSPIPDNTEAFF
TRBD1 TRBJ1-1 TRBV12-3/TRBV12-4 few TGTGCCAGCAGTTATCGGCCGGGACAGGGGCCTCCTGCGGACACTGAAGCTTTCTTT CASSYRPGQGPPADTEAFF
. TRBJ2-3 TRBV19 few TGTGCCAGTAGTCACCCCACAGATACGCAGTATTTT CASSHPTDTQYF
. TRBJ2-2 TRBV21-1 few TGTGCCAGCAGTCAAACAGGGGGCTGGACCGGGGAGCTGTTTTTT CASSQTGGWTGELFF
. TRBJ2-3 TRBV6-5 few TGTGCCAGCAGTCTAGACGACTCTAGCACAGATACGCAGTATTTT CASSLDDSSTDTQYF
. TRBJ2-1 TRBV4-2 many TGTGCCAGCAGCCAAGATCAGGGACCCTACAATGAGCAGTTCTTC CASSQDQGPYNEQFF
. TRBJ1-2 TRBV3-1 once TGTGCCAGCAGCCAAACCGGACAGCCAAATTATGGCTACGCCTTC CASSQTGQPNYGYAF
. TRBJ2-2 TRBV12-3/TRBV12-4 . TGTGCCAGCAGTTCCCTCGGCGGGGAGCTGTTTTTT CASSSLGGELFF
TRBD2 TRBJ2-5 TRBV7-9 few TGTGCCAGCAGCTTAGTCCTAGCGGGAGGGCCAATATACGAGACCCAGTACTTC CASSLVLAGGPIYETQYF
TRBD1 TRBJ2-7 TRBV20-1 few TGCAGGGCCGATACAGGGGAGAGCTCCTACGAGCAGTACTTC CRADTGESSYEQYF
TRBD1 TRBJ2-2 TRBV12-3/TRBV12-4 . TGTGCCAGCAGTCTGGGACAGGGGATCGGGGAGCTGTTTTTT CASSLGQGIGELFF
TRBD1 TRBJ1-1 TRBV11-2 few TGTGCCAGCAGCTTAGCTTGGACAGGGAACACTGAAGCTTTCTTT CASSLAWTGNTEAFF
TRBD1 TRBJ2-7 TRBV7-9 many TGTGCCAGCAGCGAAACAGGGGGCGCGGGGAACGAGCAGTACTTC CASSETGGAGNEQYF
. TRBJ1-6 TRBV30 few TGTGCCTGGACGGACGGATATAATTCACCCCTCCACTTT CAWTDGYNSPLHF
. TRBJ2-3 TRBV7-9 many TGTGCCAGCAGCTACGCGGGGCAGGGAGGAACAGATACGCAGTATTTT CASSYAGQGGTDTQYF
TRBD2 TRBJ2-5 TRBV4-1 . TGCGCCAGCAGCCAAGGGACTAGCGGGATGGGTCAAGAGACCCAGTACTTC CASSQGTSGMGQETQYF